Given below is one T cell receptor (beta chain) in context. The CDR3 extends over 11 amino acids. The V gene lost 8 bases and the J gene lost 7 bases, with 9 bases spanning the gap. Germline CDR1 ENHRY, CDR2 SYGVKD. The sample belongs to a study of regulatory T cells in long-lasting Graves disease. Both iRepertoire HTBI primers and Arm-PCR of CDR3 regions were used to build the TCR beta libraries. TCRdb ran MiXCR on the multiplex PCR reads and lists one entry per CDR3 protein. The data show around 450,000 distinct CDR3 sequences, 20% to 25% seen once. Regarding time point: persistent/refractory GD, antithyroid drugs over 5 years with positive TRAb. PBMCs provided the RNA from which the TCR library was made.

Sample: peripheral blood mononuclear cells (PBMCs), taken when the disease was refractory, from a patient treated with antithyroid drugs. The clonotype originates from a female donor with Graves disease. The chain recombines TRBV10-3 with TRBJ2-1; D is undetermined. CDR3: CAIGSPNEQFF. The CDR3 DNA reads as TGTGCCATCGGGTCCCCGAATGAGCAGTTCTTC.